Presented here are 26 T cell receptor beta chains from one specimen sequenced in a study of T cell responses to AZD1222 COVID-19 vaccine. Libraries were prepared by immunoSEQ multiplex PCR; TCRdb keeps only in-frame clonotypes and omits some of them. The sample records 140,000 to 150,000 clones, approximately 90% being singletons. Sequenced material: peripheral blood, taken on day 0 of AZD1222 vaccination. The receptors were gathered from an adult in good health.

The chain joins TRBV5-1 to TRBJ1-1; D perhaps matches TRBD1 (6 bases). This CDR3 spans 15 amino acids. Trimming stripped 4 bases from V and 1 base from J, with 14 bases between. Germline CDR1 and CDR2: SGHRS and YFSETQ. In nucleotides, the CDR3 is TGCGCCAGCAGCGATACACAGGGACAGAACACTGAAGCTTTCTTT. Translated, it gives CASSDTQGQNTEAFF.

This clone was seen once. Other DNA sequences within the sample encode an identical CDR3. The chain employs TRBV6-5 and TRBJ1-5; D gene ambiguous. The V end lost 3 bases, the J end lost 4 bases, and 7 bases lay between the germline ends. The CDR3 totals 13 residues. Germline-derived CDR1 and CDR2 are MNHEY and SVGAGI. CDR3 in amino acids: CASSYSRNQPQHF. As DNA, the CDR3 is TGTGCCAGCAGTTATTCGCGAAATCAGCCCCAGCATTTT.

The chain is built from TRBV18 and TRBJ1-2; D is undetermined. Germline CDR1 is KGHSH and CDR2 is LQKENI. This CDR3 is built from 14 residues. V lost 4 bases and J lost 1, with 10 bases in between. The CDR3 region has the DNA TGTGCCAGCTCACGGTCGACGGATAACTATGGCTACACCTTC. Translated, it gives CASSRSTDNYGYTF.

The chain joins TRBV14 to TRBJ1-4, with D possibly matching TRBD1 (6 bases). This CDR3 contains 17 residues. Germline V gene sequence: CDR1 SGHDN, CDR2 FVKESK. Trimming removed 4 bases from V and 0 bases from J, with 15 bases in between. The CDR3 sequence is CASSPFRDIATNEKLFF. The CDR3 nucleotides read TGTGCCAGCAGCCCGTTCCGGGACATTGCAACTAATGAAAAACTGTTTTTT.

The chain couples TRBV4-1 to TRBJ1-1; no clear D. The germline V gene encodes CDR1 MGHRA and CDR2 YSYEKL. Deletions cut 1 base from V and 1 base from J, with 10 bases between. The CDR3 covers 15 residues. The CDR3 is CASSQVLGRNTEAFF. CDR3 in DNA: TGCGCCAGCAGCCAAGTATTGGGCCGGAACACTGAAGCTTTCTTT.

The chain carries TRBV9 and TRBJ1-2; 7 nucleotides agree with TRBD1. The CDR3 length is 16 residues. V lost 4 bases, J lost 6 bases, and 15 bases stayed unmatched. The germline V gene has CDR1 SGDLS and CDR2 YYNGEE. CDR3 residues: CASSPRPTGLGDGYTF. The CDR3 region has the DNA TGTGCCAGCAGCCCCCGACCGACAGGGTTGGGTGATGGCTACACCTTC.

CDR3 in DNA: TGTGCCAGCAGCTTAGATGGGGGCGGGACTGCCTACGAGCAGTACTTC. This sequence encodes CASSLDGGGTAYEQYF. The chain uses TRBV11-3 and TRBJ2-7; D assignment may be TRBD1 or TRBD2 (6 bases each). Germline values: CDR1 SGHNT, CDR2 YENEEA. This CDR3 spans 16 amino acids. V was clipped by 0 bases and J by 2 bases, with 14 bases between them.

This chain links TRBV7-9 with TRBJ2-3; TRBD1 matches 8 bases. V gave up 5 bases and J gave up 1 base; unmatched junction bases: 11. The length of the CDR3 is 17 residues. Germline loops: CDR1 SEHNR, CDR2 FQNEAQ (reference sequence). CDR3 amino acids: CASSPGQAGSRTDTQYF. The CDR3 bases are TGTGCCAGCAGCCCGGGACAGGCCGGCTCCCGCACAGATACGCAGTATTTT.

The chain joins TRBV10-2 to TRBJ2-7; 8 bases are shared with TRBD1. The trim removed 6 bases at V and 2 bases at J, leaving 6 bases unmatched. Per the germline V gene, CDR1 is WSHSY and CDR2 is SAAADI. The CDR3 covers 14 residues. Written as DNA, the CDR3 is TGCGCCAGCAGGTTGGGGACAGGTCCCTACGAGCAGTACTTC. Its translation is CASRLGTGPYEQYF.

The chain couples TRBV4-2 to TRBJ1-4, with D perhaps matching TRBD1 (5 bases). Trimming pared 1 base from V and 8 bases from J, leaving 14 bases between. This CDR3 contains 15 residues. Per germline, CDR1 LGHNA and CDR2 YNFKEQ. The CDR3 spells CASSQGAGTGEKLFF. The CDR3 DNA reads TGTGCCAGCAGCCAAGGGGCAGGGACGGGAGAAAAACTGTTTTTT.

This rearrangement joins TRBV6-1 to TRBJ2-3; 9 bases map to TRBD2. Trimming at V came to 4 bases and at J to 7 bases, leaving 12 bases not matched to a gene. Germline CDR1 MNHNS, CDR2 SASEGT. The CDR3 is 16 amino acids. Written as DNA, the CDR3 is TGTGCCAGCAGTGGGCAGACCGGGACTAGCACGTATACGCAGTATTTT. Residues: CASSGQTGTSTYTQYF.

The chain couples TRBV7-2 to TRBJ2-4; the D gene is possibly TRBD1 (7 bases). Per the germline V gene, CDR1 is SGHTA and CDR2 is FQGNSA. The CDR3 sequence is 17 residues long. V shed 4 bases and J shed 0 bases, with 16 bases lying between them. The CDR3 loop reads CASSSGGQLLAKNIQYF. In nucleotides, the CDR3 is TGTGCCAGCAGCTCCGGGGGACAGTTATTAGCCAAAAACATTCAGTACTTC.

The chain couples TRBV27 to TRBJ2-7; no firm D call. Trimming stripped 5 bases from V and 2 bases from J, with 13 bases between. The CDR3 runs 14 residues. Germline values: CDR1 MNHEY, CDR2 SMNVEV (reference sequence). This CDR3 is CASSPLSNPYEQYF. The CDR3 bases are TGTGCCAGCAGTCCCCTCTCAAACCCCTACGAGCAGTACTTC.

CDR3 sequence (DNA): TGTGCCAGCAGCCTCCCCGGGACAGGGAATGAGCAGTTCTTC. It encodes CASSLPGTGNEQFF. The chain employs TRBV7-9 and TRBJ2-1; TRBD1 aligns across 9 bases. The ends lost 5 bases at V and 7 bases at J; junction bases unmatched: 6. Germline CDR1 is SEHNR and CDR2 is FQNEAQ (reference sequence). CDR3 length equals 14 residues.

The chain is built from TRBV6-5 and TRBJ1-1; no clear D gene. The V end lost 6 bases, the J end lost 5 bases, and 19 bases lay between the germline ends. Per germline, CDR1 MNHEY and CDR2 SVGAGI. This CDR3 has 15 residues. Here the CDR3 DNA reads TGTGCCAGCAGGGGGAAGGAAGGGTGGGGAACTGAAGCTTTCTTT. Its protein is CASRGKEGWGTEAFF.

Only one count was recorded for this clone. The chain is built from TRBV6-5 and TRBJ1-2, with 9 positions matching TRBD1. The CDR3 spans 14 residues. CDR1 is MNHEY, CDR2 SVGAGI, per germline. Trimming cost V 6 bases and J 5 bases; bases outside gene matches: 7. DNA of the CDR3: TGTGCCAGCAGATCTCCCGGGACAGGGTATGGCTACACCTTC. Encoded protein: CASRSPGTGYGYTF.

The V and J genes are TRBV19 and TRBJ2-3, with 8 bases aligning to TRBD1. Looked up from germline, CDR1 is LNHDA and CDR2 is SQIVND (reference sequence). V trimming: 6 bases; J trimming: 5 bases; junction bases outside the gene matches: 16. This CDR3 spans 17 amino acids. The CDR3 nucleotides are TGTGCCAGTAGCCTCCGTATCGCCCCGGGACAGGAAGATACGCAGTATTTT. The encoded protein is CASSLRIAPGQEDTQYF.

V and J are TRBV2 and TRBJ2-1, with 15 positions matching TRBD2. Germline-derived CDR1 and CDR2 are SNHLY and FYNNEI. Trimming took 4 bases from V and 8 from J; bases not matched to a gene: 6. CDR3 size: 16 residues. The CDR3 sequence: CASSGGLAGGQDEQFF. CDR3 DNA: TGTGCCAGCAGTGGAGGACTAGCGGGGGGGCAAGATGAGCAGTTCTTC.

V is TRBV27 and J is TRBJ1-2, with 12 bases identical to TRBD1. The CDR3 runs 17 residues. J gave up 7 bases and V 2 bases, and 11 bases lay outside the gene matches. The V gene's germline CDR1 is MNHEY and CDR2 SMNVEV (reference sequence). CDR3 sequence reads: CASSLTPSGQGALGYTF. As DNA, the CDR3 is TGTGCCAGCAGTTTAACCCCCTCGGGACAGGGGGCGCTTGGCTACACCTTC.

The rearrangement links TRBV18 to TRBJ1-1; a weak D match, TRBD1 (6 bases). This CDR3 is 14 amino acids long. CDR1 is KGHSH and CDR2 is LQKENI in the germline V gene. Trimming removed 2 bases at V and 4 bases at J, with 11 bases between. CDR3 in amino acids: CASSPTTGSTEAFF. CDR3 bases: TGTGCCAGCTCACCAACGACAGGAAGCACTGAAGCTTTCTTT.

This chain connects TRBV4-1 to TRBJ2-1; 10 bases map to TRBD2. Germline-derived CDR1 and CDR2 are MGHRA and YSYEKL. This CDR3 has 16 residues. Trimming took 6 bases from V and 0 from J; bases not matched to a gene: 5. The CDR3 region is CASRNPSGSSYNEQFF. The CDR3 DNA follows: TGCGCCAGCAGGAACCCTAGCGGGAGCTCCTACAATGAGCAGTTCTTC.

The genes are TRBV11-3 and TRBJ2-1, with 7 positions matching TRBD2. CDR3 length equals 14 residues. The ends lost 5 bases at V and 6 bases at J; junction bases unmatched: 7. The V gene's germline CDR1 is SGHNT and CDR2 YENEEA. CDR3 residues: CASSNSGRGNEQFF. In DNA, the CDR3 is TGTGCCAGCAGCAATAGCGGGCGGGGCAATGAGCAGTTCTTC.

The rearrangement links TRBV6-6 to TRBJ2-2; no clear D gene. V was trimmed by 2 bases and J by 0 bases, leaving 7 bases between them. Germline V gene lookup returns CDR1 MNHNY and CDR2 SVGAGI (reference sequence). CDR3 length: 15 residues. This CDR3 reads CASSYKISNTGELFF. As DNA, the CDR3 is TGTGCCAGCAGTTACAAAATATCGAACACCGGGGAGCTGTTTTTT.

This clone has just one count. The chain joins TRBV7-9 to TRBJ2-2, with a weak D call TRBD1 (5 bases). The CDR3 sequence is 13 residues long. Germline V gives CDR1 SEHNR, CDR2 FQNEAQ (reference sequence). With 7 bases removed from V and 2 bases from J, the gap between germline ends came to 8 bases. DNA for the CDR3: TGTGCCAGCACCGACAGAAACACCGGGGAGCTGTTTTTT. Residues: CASTDRNTGELFF.

The chain has TRBV25-1 and TRBJ2-1; 12 bases are a match to TRBD2. Germline loops: CDR1 MGHDK, CDR2 SYGVNS. Unmatched junction bases numbered 6, after V lost 2 bases and J lost 7 bases. The CDR3 extends over 16 amino acids. The CDR3 reads CASSEEGLAGFNEQFF. Here the CDR3 DNA reads TGTGCCAGCAGTGAAGAGGGACTAGCGGGTTTTAATGAGCAGTTCTTC.

This clone was recorded once. This sequence joins TRBV7-6 and TRBJ1-2, with 8 bases fitting TRBD1. J was trimmed by 3 bases and V by 1 base; bases with no gene match: 13. Germline loops: CDR1 SGHVS, CDR2 FNYEAQ. The CDR3 contains 18 residues. For the CDR3, the DNA is TGTGCCAGCAGCTTAGGAATACTGGACAGGGAGGGGGACTATGGCTACACCTTC. Translating gives CASSLGILDREGDYGYTF.